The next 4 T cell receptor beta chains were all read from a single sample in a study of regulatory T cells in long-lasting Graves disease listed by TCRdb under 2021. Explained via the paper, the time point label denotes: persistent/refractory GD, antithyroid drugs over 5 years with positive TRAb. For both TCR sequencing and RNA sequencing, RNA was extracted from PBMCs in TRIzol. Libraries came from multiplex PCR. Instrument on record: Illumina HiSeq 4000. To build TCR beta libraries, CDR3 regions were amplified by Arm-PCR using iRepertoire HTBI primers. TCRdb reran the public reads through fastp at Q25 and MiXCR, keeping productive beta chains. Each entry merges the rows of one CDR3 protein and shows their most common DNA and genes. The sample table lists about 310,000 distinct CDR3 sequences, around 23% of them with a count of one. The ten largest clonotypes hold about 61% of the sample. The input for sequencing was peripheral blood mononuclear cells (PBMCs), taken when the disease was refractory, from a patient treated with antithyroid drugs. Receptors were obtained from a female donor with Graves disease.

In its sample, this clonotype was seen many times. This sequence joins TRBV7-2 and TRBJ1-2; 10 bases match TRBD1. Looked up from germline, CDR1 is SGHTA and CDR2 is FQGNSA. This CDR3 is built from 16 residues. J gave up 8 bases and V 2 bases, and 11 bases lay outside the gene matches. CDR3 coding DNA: TGTGCCAGCAGCTTACAGGCCCGACAGGGGGCAATGGGCTACACCTTC. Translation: CASSLQARQGAMGYTF.

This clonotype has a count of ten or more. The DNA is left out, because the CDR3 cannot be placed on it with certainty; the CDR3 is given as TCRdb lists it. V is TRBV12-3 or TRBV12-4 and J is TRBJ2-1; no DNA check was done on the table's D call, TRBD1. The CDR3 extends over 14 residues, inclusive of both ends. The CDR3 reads CASSSSEGGVEQFF.

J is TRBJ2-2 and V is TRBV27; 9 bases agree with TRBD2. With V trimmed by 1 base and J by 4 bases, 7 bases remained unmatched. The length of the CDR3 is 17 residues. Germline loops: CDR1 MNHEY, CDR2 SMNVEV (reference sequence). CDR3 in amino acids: CASSLYASGKTTGELFF. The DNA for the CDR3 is TGTGCCAGCAGTTTATACGCTAGCGGGAAAACCACCGGGGAGCTGTTTTTT.

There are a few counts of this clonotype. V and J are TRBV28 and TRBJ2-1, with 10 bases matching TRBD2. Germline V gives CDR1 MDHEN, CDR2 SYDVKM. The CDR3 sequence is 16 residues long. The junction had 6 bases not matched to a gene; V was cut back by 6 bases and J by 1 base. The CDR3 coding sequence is TGTGCCAGCAGACCGAGGACTAGCGGATCCTACAATGAGCAGTTCTTC. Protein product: CASRPRTSGSYNEQFF.